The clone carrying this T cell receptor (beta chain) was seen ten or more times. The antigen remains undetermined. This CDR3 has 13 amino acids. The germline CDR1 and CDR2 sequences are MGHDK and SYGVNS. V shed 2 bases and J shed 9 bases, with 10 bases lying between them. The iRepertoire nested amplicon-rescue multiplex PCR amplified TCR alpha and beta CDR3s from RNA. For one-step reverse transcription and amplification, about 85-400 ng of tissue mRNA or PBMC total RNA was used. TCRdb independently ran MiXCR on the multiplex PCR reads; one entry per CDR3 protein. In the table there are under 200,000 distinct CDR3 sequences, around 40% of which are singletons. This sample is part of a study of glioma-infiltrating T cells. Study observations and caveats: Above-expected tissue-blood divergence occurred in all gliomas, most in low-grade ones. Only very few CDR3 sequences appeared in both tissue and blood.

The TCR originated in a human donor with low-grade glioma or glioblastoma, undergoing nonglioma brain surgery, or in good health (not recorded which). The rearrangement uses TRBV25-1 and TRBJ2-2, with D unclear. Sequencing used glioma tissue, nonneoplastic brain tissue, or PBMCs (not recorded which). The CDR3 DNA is TGTGCCAGCAGTGAAAACCGCGCGCGGGAGCTGTTTTTT. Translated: CASSENRARELFF.